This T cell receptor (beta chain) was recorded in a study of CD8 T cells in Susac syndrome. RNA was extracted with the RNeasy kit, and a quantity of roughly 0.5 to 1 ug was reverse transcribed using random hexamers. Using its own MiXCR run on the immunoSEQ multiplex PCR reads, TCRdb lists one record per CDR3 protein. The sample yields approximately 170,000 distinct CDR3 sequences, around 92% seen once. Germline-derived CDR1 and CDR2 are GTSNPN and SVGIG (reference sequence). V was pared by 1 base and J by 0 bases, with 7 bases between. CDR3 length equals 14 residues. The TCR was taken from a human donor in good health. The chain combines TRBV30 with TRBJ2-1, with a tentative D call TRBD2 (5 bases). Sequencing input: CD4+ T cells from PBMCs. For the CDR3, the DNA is TGTGCCTGGAGTGGAGGGAGCTCCTACAATGAGCAGTTCTTC. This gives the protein CAWSGGSSYNEQFF.